The TCR beta chain described here comes from a study of T cells in Graves' hyperthyroidism and ophthalmopathy. This CDR3 is built from 14 residues. V lost 2 bases to trimming and J lost 3 bases; unmatched junction nucleotides: 3. CDR1 and CDR2 from the germline V gene are MNHEY and SVGAGI. As regards this clonotype: The antigen is unknown.

Study findings and constraints: Model-based prediction identified ophthalmopathy a median about 6 months prior to its onset.

Exclusions: uncontrolled infection, other autoimmune disease, pregnancy, lactation. Approximately 9.3 ml of fresh peripheral blood supplied the PBMCs. Amplified regions were TCR beta CDR3 sequences from RNA transcripts. The HTBI set primed first-round TCR CDR3 RT-PCR. TCRdb reanalysed the multiplex PCR reads using MiXCR and keeps one entry per CDR3 protein. The sample has 650,000 to 700,000 distinct CDR3 sequences; about 18% are singletons. The receptor was isolated from a man aged 50-60 years with Graves' hyperthyroidism. What was sequenced was blood. V is TRBV6-5 and J is TRBJ2-7; 8 nucleotides line up with TRBD1. The CDR3 protein is CASSYQDRGYEQYF. CDR3 DNA: TGTGCCAGCAGTTACCAAGACAGGGGCTACGAGCAGTACTTC.